This T cell receptor beta chain was captured in a study of cytomegalovirus exposure and HLA in healthy donors. Study-level findings and limits: Later on, an analysis found that several of the most significant clusters appeared to be linked to common viral pathogens, which included parvovirus B19.

About this clone itself: The antigen is unknown.

V was trimmed by 6 bases and J by 5 bases, leaving 11 bases between them. This CDR3 region has 13 residues. Per germline, CDR1 MDHEN and CDR2 SYDVKM. Primers included in the PCR were 60 Vbeta and 13 Jbeta primers. Method: immunoSEQ multiplex PCR; TCRdb's copy keeps in-frame clones and lacks some. Of over 200,000 clones listed, more than 85% are singletons. This chain links TRBV28 with TRBJ2-1; D is ambiguous. Source material: PBMCs. This clonotype originated in a woman aged 18-30 years in good health and CMV-seronegative. The CDR3 reads CASSQATNNEQFF. CDR3 DNA sequence: TGTGCCAGCAGCCAGGCCACCAACAATGAGCAGTTCTTC. The variable domain in full, with the rest retrieved from reference TRBV28 and TRBJ2-1, is DVKVTQSSRYLVKRTGEKVFLECVQDMDHENMFWYRQDPGLGLRLIYFSYDVKMKEKGDIPEGYSVSREKKERFSLILESASTNQTSMYLCASSQATNNEQFFGPGTRLTVL.